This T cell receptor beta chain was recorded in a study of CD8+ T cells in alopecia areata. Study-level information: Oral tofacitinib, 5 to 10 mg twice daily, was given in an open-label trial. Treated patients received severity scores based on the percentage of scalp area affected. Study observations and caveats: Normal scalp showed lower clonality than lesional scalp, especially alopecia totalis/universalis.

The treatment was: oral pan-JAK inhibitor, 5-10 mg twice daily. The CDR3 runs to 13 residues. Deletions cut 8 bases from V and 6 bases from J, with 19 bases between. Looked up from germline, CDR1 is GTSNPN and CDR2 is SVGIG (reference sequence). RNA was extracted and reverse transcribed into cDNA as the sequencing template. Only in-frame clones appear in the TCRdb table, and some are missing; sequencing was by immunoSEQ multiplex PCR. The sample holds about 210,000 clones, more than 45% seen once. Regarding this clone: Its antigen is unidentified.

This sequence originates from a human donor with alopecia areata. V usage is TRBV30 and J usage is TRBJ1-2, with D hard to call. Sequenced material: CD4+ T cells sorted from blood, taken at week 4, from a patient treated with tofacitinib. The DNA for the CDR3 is TGTGCCCAGACGGTCGGCCTAAGGCATGGCTACACCTTC. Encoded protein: CAQTVGLRHGYTF.